This T cell receptor (beta chain) stems from a study of beta chain features in type 1 diabetes. Expressed TCRB transcripts were sequenced after all isolated RNA was converted to cDNA. The repertoire was sequenced with immunoSEQ multiplex PCR; TCRdb's copy has only in-frame clones and lacks some. The table shows about 410,000 clones, with approximately 15% occurring only once. Findings and caveats of the study: TCRB CDR3s were moderately but significantly shorter in Type 1 diabetes patients in all four CD4+ subsets.

In regard to this clone: As yet, its antigen is unknown.

The clonotype originates from a man aged 25-45 years in good health. The sample taken for sequencing was naive CD4+ T cells from blood.

Here the CDR3 reads CASSLSGPEYEQYF. DNA of the CDR3: TGCGCCAGCAGCCTTAGCGGGCCAGAGTACGAGCAGTACTTC. The V call is TRBV5-1, the J call TRBJ2-7, with 7 nucleotides matching TRBD2. V shed 4 bases and J 4 bases; nucleotides not matched to a gene: 8. The CDR3 is made up of 14 amino acids. The V gene's germline CDR1 is SGHRS and CDR2 YFSETQ.